The next 3 T cell receptor beta chains were all read from a single sample in a study of shared clonotypes between healthy human individuals (dated by TCRdb to 2019 to 2021). CD8 naive samples were CD45RO-negative cells positively selected for CCR7, giving a CD45RA+CCR7+ population that excluded TemRA cells. Receptor libraries were prepared by the immunoSEQ multiplex PCR assay. The source is immuneACCESS, and TCRdb retained only in-frame sequences with V and J called. Part of the clones is not carried over; for the studies checked, unresolved V genes explain less than half of this, and the remainder is unexplained. The sample profile shows 1.5 million to 2.5 million clones; around 96% of them were found once. The top ten hold 1.2% of the sample. The sample taken for sequencing was naive CD8+ T cells sorted from blood. Sample cell subset or site, as interpreted from the label and publication: CD45RA+CCR7+. Receptors originate from a man between 18 and 35 years old in good health.

The rearrangement links TRBV28 to TRBJ2-1, with D perhaps matching TRBD2 (5 bases). V was cut by 7 bases and J by 0 bases, with 13 bases left in between. Germline values: CDR1 MDHEN, CDR2 SYDVKM. This CDR3 is 15 amino acids long. The CDR3 DNA follows: TGTGCCAGCAATCCAGCGGCGAGCTCCTACAATGAGCAGTTCTTC. Its protein product is CASNPAASSYNEQFF.

The chain uses TRBV6-6 and TRBJ1-3; D remains unclear. V was shortened by 0 bases and J by 4 bases, with 10 bases between the two germline ends. The CDR3 has 15 amino acids. CDR1 is MNHNY and CDR2 is SVGAGI in the germline V gene (reference sequence). CDR3 DNA: TGTGCCAGCAGTTACTCGAACCGGGGAGGAAACACCATATATTTT. Protein: CASSYSNRGGNTIYF.

The chain combines TRBV4-1 with TRBJ2-7; perhaps D is TRBD1 or TRBD2 (5 bases each). Germline CDR1 MGHRA, CDR2 YSYEKL. The CDR3 totals 15 residues. The V gene lost 5 bases and the J gene lost 2 bases, with 16 bases spanning the gap. The CDR3 loop reads CASSALGTATYEQYF. In DNA form, the CDR3 reads TGCGCCAGCAGCGCCCTAGGGACGGCCACCTACGAGCAGTACTTC.